The 9 T cell receptor beta chains below were found in one sample sequenced in a study of a mutant IDH1 vaccine in newly diagnosed glioma. Time point here: baseline, week 1 (first vaccination visit). The treatment was: pre-vaccination baseline after standard-of-care therapy. Generated by immunoSEQ multiplex PCR, the TCRdb table keeps only in-frame clones and is missing some. The table has roughly 99,000 clones, approximately 90% seen once. Sequenced material: PBMCs, taken from a glioma patient treated with radiotherapy, temozolomide or both. The receptors stem from a woman between 50 and 59 years old with glioma.

The chain employs TRBV9 and TRBJ1-6; weak D call: TRBD1 (5 bases). Germline assignment: CDR1 SGDLS and CDR2 YYNGEE. The CDR3 loop spans 19 amino acids. V gave up 3 bases and J gave up 0 bases, with 19 bases separating them. CDR3 nucleotides: TGTGCCAGCAGCGGCCCCCGGGACGGACGGAGCTCCTATAATTCACCCCTCCACTTT. Protein product: CASSGPRDGRSSYNSPLHF.

The J gene is TRBJ2-1, the V gene TRBV6-1; 7 bases match TRBD2. V shed 4 bases and J 0 bases; nucleotides not matched to a gene: 6. Germline lookup yields CDR1 MNHNS and CDR2 SASEGT. The CDR3 consists of 16 residues. The CDR3 loop reads CASSGSGRTSYNEQFF. The CDR3 nucleotides are TGTGCCAGCAGTGGTAGCGGGCGTACCTCCTACAATGAGCAGTTCTTC.

The chain couples TRBV11-2 to TRBJ2-4; 10 bases line up with TRBD2. The V gene end was trimmed by 5 bases and the J gene end by 0 bases; junction bases not matched to a gene: 4. Germline CDR1 reads SGHAT; CDR2 reads FQNNGV. The CDR3 is made up of 16 amino acids. CDR3 in amino acids: CASSRGLAVAKNIQYF. The DNA for the CDR3 is TGTGCCAGCAGCAGAGGACTAGCGGTAGCCAAAAACATTCAGTACTTC.

The chain employs TRBV28 and TRBJ1-6; D is possibly TRBD1 (5 bases). Germline CDR1 reads MDHEN; CDR2 reads SYDVKM. V lost 6 bases and J lost 7, with 16 bases in between. The CDR3 length is 15 residues. The CDR3 DNA sequence: TGTGCCAGCAGATTAACGGGACTCCGGAATTCACCCCTCCACTTT. It translates to CASRLTGLRNSPLHF.

The chain combines TRBV5-1 with TRBJ2-7; D unclear. With 0 bases removed from V and 4 bases from J, the gap between germline ends came to 11 bases. The CDR3 has 14 amino acids. Per the germline V gene, CDR1 is SGHRS and CDR2 is YFSETQ. Here the CDR3 DNA reads TGCGCCAGCAGCTTGGAACGGCAAGATTACGAGCAGTACTTC. It encodes CASSLERQDYEQYF.

The rearrangement links TRBV30 to TRBJ2-1, with a weak D call TRBD2 (6 bases). Looked up from germline, CDR1 is GTSNPN and CDR2 is SVGIG (reference sequence). This CDR3 is built from 12 residues. The V end lost 0 bases, the J end lost 11 bases, and 11 bases lay between the germline ends. As DNA, the CDR3 is TGTGCCTGGAGTGTGGAGGGTACCAAGCAGTTCTTC. Translation: CAWSVEGTKQFF.

The chain couples TRBV27 to TRBJ1-5; the D is unclear. V was pared by 3 bases and J by 5 bases, with 11 bases between. From germline, CDR1 is MNHEY and CDR2 SMNVEV (reference sequence). The CDR3 contains 14 residues. CDR3 coding DNA: TGTGCCAGCAGTTTCCGGGGAGGCCATCAGCCCCAGCATTTT. Protein product: CASSFRGGHQPQHF.

The V call is TRBV27, the J call TRBJ1-2; TRBD1 is a possible D gene (5 bases). Trimming shortened V by 6 bases and J by 4 bases, and 12 bases separated the two germline ends. CDR1 is MNHEY and CDR2 is SMNVEV in the germline V gene (reference sequence). The CDR3 runs to 13 residues. The CDR3 nucleotides read TGTGCCAGCAGGAGAAGGGGTGTCTATGGCTACACCTTC. Residues: CASRRRGVYGYTF.

The rearrangement joins TRBV5-5 to TRBJ2-1, with 9 bases that match TRBD1. Germline V lookup: CDR1 SGHKS, CDR2 YYEKEE (reference sequence). CDR3 length: 15 residues. The V and J ends lost 4 bases and 4 bases, in that order; junction bases with no gene match: 6. In DNA form, the CDR3 reads TGTGCCAGCAGCAGACCCGGGACAGGGTACAATGAGCAGTTCTTC. Amino acids: CASSRPGTGYNEQFF.